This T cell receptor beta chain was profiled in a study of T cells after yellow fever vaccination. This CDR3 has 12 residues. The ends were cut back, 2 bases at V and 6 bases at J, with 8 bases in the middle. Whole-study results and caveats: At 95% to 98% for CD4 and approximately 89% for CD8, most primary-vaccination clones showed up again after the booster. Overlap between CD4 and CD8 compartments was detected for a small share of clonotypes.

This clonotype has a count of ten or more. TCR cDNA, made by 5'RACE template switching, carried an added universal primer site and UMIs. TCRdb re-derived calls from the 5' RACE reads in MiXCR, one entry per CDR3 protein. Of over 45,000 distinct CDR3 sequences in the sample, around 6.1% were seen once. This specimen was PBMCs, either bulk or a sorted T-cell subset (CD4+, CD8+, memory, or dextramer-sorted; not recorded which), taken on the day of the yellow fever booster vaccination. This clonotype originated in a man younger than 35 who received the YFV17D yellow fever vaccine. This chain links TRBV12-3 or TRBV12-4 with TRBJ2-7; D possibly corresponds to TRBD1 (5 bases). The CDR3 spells CASSLQGLEQYV. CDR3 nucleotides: TGTGCCAGCAGTTTACAGGGTCTCGAGCAGTACGTC.